This record concerns one T cell receptor beta chain sequence. During its preparation, the TCRbeta library received unique molecular identifiers. From the PCR reads, TCRdb called clonotypes with MiXCR, one entry per CDR3 protein. The profile shows 500,000 to 750,000 distinct CDR3 sequences, roughly 13% of them singletons. This record belongs to a study of T-cell reconstitution after alpha-beta-depleted transplantation in children. The CDR3 contains 16 residues. V was pared by 0 bases and J by 7 bases, with 19 bases between. Germline loops: CDR1 LGHDT, CDR2 YNNKEL (reference sequence). The TCR originated in a male patient younger than 18 who had a stem cell transplant for acute myeloid leukemia, so the T cells may come from the graft donor. The V call is TRBV3-1, the J call TRBJ2-7, with no clear D. The starting material was PBMCs, mostly from graft donor cells, obtained 360 days after TCRalphabeta/CD19-depleted stem cell transplant. CDR3 sequence reads: CASSQDGPALGIEQYF. The CDR3 bases are TGTGCCAGCAGCCAAGATGGTCCGGCGCTCGGAATAGAGCAGTACTTC.